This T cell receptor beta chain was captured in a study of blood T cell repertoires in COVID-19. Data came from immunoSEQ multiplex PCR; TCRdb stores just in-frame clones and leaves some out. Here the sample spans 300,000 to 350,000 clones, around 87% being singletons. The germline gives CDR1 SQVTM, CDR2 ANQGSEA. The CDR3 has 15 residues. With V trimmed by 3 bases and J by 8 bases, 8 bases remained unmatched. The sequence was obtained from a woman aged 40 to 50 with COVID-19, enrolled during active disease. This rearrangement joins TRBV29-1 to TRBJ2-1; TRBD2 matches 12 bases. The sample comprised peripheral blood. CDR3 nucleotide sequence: TGCAGCGTTGACTCTAGCGGGAGGGCCCGCCATGAGCAGTTCTTC. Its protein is CSVDSSGRARHEQFF.